The TCR beta chain under discussion was sequenced for a study of cytomegalovirus exposure and HLA in healthy donors. PCR involved 60 Vbeta and 13 Jbeta primers. Assay used: immunoSEQ multiplex PCR; TCRdb lists only in-frame clones, some missing. The sample totals 65,000 to 95,000 clones. CDR3 length equals 12 residues. V lost 8 bases, J lost 0 bases, and 7 bases lay in between. Germline V gene sequence: CDR1 SNHLY, CDR2 FYNNEI. General study findings and limits: Later analysis reportedly placed an Asian-associated ancestry cluster below the roughly 690-donor mean in N-insertions. An analysis done earlier found most TCR beta V segments productive about 87% or about 30% of the time. V- and J-gene trimming in TCR beta was tied to a missense DCLRE1C variant by an analysis performed later.

A note on this clone: As yet, its antigen is unknown.

The sample was PBMCs. The sequence derives from a woman in her fifties or sixties in good health and CMV-seronegative. This chain links TRBV2 with TRBJ1-2; D gene uncertain. The CDR3 loop is CASWSANYGYTF. The CDR3 DNA follows: TGTGCCAGCTGGAGCGCTAACTATGGCTACACCTTC.